Presented here are 20 T cell receptor beta chains from one specimen sequenced in a study of response to subunit inactivated influenza vaccine. TCRdb re-derived calls from the RT-PCR reads in MiXCR, one entry per CDR3 protein. This sample yields some 550,000 distinct CDR3 sequences, of which around 21% are seen a single time; around 2.8% belongs to the top ten. The sample also formed part of further work on T cells expressing NK-cell markers. That publication notes: 5'RACE template switching built TCR beta cDNA with unique molecular identifiers.

Sample: CD4+ T cells sorted from PBMCs, taken about 11 days after vaccination. The origin of the receptors is a man over 45 who received an inactivated influenza vaccine.

The chain has TRBV20-1 and TRBJ2-7; 7 nucleotides align to TRBD1. The V segment lost 4 bases and the J segment 7 bases; nucleotides outside the gene matches: 4. This CDR3 has 11 residues. The germline V gene has CDR1 DFQATT and CDR2 SNEGSKA (reference sequence). CDR3 DNA: TGCAGTGCTACGGGACAGAGGGAGCAGTACTTC. As protein: CSATGQREQYF.

This clonotype was seen only once. The chain has TRBV7-2 and TRBJ2-7, with 7 bases matching TRBD2. The J segment lost 3 bases and the V segment lost 1 base, leaving 3 bases of the junction unmatched. The germline V gene encodes CDR1 SGHTA and CDR2 FQGNSA. The CDR3 is made up of 14 amino acids. The CDR3 spells CASSLVRGVYEQYF. In DNA form, the CDR3 reads TGTGCCAGCAGCTTAGTACGGGGGGTCTACGAGCAGTACTTC.

The chain uses TRBV5-5 and TRBJ1-1; possibly TRBD1 for D (5 bases). V gave up 3 bases and J gave up 0 bases, with 12 bases separating them. This CDR3 comprises 15 residues. Germline V CDR1 and CDR2: SGHKS, YYEKEE (reference sequence). CDR3 in DNA: TGTGCCAGCAGCTGGGGCGAAACAATGAACACTGAAGCTTTCTTT. Protein product: CASSWGETMNTEAFF.

This clonotype turned up a few times. The chain has TRBV6-7 and TRBJ2-5; D ambiguous. TRBV6-7 is flagged as an ORF with uncertain function. Trimming removed 6 bases at V and 6 bases at J, with 29 bases between. The length of the CDR3 is 18 residues. The DNA for the CDR3 is TGTGCCAGCAGGAACACGGTGGATACGGCCGAAGTACAAAAGACCCAGTACTTC. It yields the protein CASRNTVDTAEVQKTQYF.

The CDR3, as DNA: TGTGCCAGCAGGAATCGAGGCGAGCAGTACTTC. Translation: CASRNRGEQYF. V gene TRBV7-2 combines with J gene TRBJ2-7; D remains ambiguous. This CDR3 is 11 amino acids long. Germline V gene lookup returns CDR1 SGHTA and CDR2 FQGNSA. V gave up 6 bases and J gave up 6 bases, with 9 bases separating them.

This clonotype was seen a handful of times. The chain joins TRBV28 to TRBJ2-4; tentative D call: TRBD2 (5 bases). The germline V gene encodes CDR1 MDHEN and CDR2 SYDVKM. V lost 5 bases, J lost 7 bases, and 12 bases lay in between. The CDR3 covers 13 residues. CDR3 nucleotides: TGTGCCAGCAGTCCCTCGAGGGCTAACATTCAGTACTTC. Its translation: CASSPSRANIQYF. Variable domain in full (rest from reference TRBV28 and TRBJ2-4): DVKVTQSSRYLVKRTGEKVFLECVQDMDHENMFWYRQDPGLGLRLIYFSYDVKMKEKGDIPEGYSVSREKKERFSLILESASTNQTSMYLCASSPSRANIQYFGAGTRLSVL.

The J gene is TRBJ2-7, the V gene TRBV20-1; 7 bases are a match to TRBD2. Germline V gene lookup returns CDR1 DFQATT and CDR2 SNEGSKA (reference sequence). The CDR3 runs to 12 residues. The CDR3 DNA follows: TGCGCCTGGGAGGGACCAACCTACGAGCAGTACTTC. Amino acid sequence: CAWEGPTYEQYF.

In this sample, this clonotype turned up a few times. CDR3 protein: CASSLEGTGRTYGYTF. Here the CDR3 DNA reads TGTGCCAGCAGTTTAGAAGGGACAGGGAGGACCTATGGCTACACCTTC. The rearrangement joins TRBV12-3 or TRBV12-4 to TRBJ1-2; TRBD1 agrees at 9 bases. The CDR3 is 16 amino acids. The V segment lost 1 base and the J segment 4 bases; nucleotides outside the gene matches: 7.

This chain connects TRBV5-1 to TRBJ2-1; no definite D call. The ends were cut back, 4 bases at V and 4 bases at J, with 9 bases in the middle. The CDR3 has 13 amino acids. Germline CDR1 and CDR2: SGHRS and YFSETQ. The CDR3 is CASSPVQYNEQFF. The CDR3 DNA follows: TGCGCCAGCAGCCCGGTCCAGTACAATGAGCAGTTCTTC.

This rearrangement joins TRBV4-1 to TRBJ2-5; weak D call: TRBD2 (6 bases). Trimming pared 1 base from V and 9 bases from J, leaving 21 bases between. Germline CDR1 and CDR2: MGHRA and YSYEKL. The CDR3 totals 16 residues. The CDR3, as DNA: TGCGCCAGCAGCCAAGTCGGGACTCCCCACGAGGTGGCCCAGTACTTC. This codes for CASSQVGTPHEVAQYF.

V gene TRBV29-1 combines with J gene TRBJ2-3, with TRBD1 identical over 8 bases. In germline, CDR1 is SQVTM, CDR2 ANQGSEA. Trimming cost V 0 bases and J 6 bases; bases outside gene matches: 5. The CDR3 contains 14 residues. DNA for the CDR3: TGCAGCGTTGAAGATCTGGGGACAGGCGATACGCAGTATTTT. Protein sequence: CSVEDLGTGDTQYF.

The chain uses TRBV27 and TRBJ1-5; TRBD1 matches at 7 bases. CDR3 size: 13 residues. CDR1 MNHEY and CDR2 SMNVEV come from the germline V gene (reference sequence). With V trimmed by 5 bases and J by 5 bases, 3 bases remained unmatched. The CDR3 sequence is CASSRQGDQPQHF. For the CDR3, the DNA is TGTGCCAGCAGTCGGCAGGGGGATCAGCCCCAGCATTTT.

The chain employs TRBV28 and TRBJ2-1; 9 nucleotides align to TRBD2. The germline gives CDR1 MDHEN, CDR2 SYDVKM. The junction had 9 bases not matched to a gene; V was cut back by 6 bases and J by 3 bases. The CDR3 is 16 amino acids. CDR3 nucleotides: TGTGCCAGCAGACCAAATAGCGGGAGAGTCTACAATGAGCAGTTCTTC. Translating gives CASRPNSGRVYNEQFF. Full variable domain (rest looked up from reference TRBV28 and TRBJ2-1): DVKVTQSSRYLVKRTGEKVFLECVQDMDHENMFWYRQDPGLGLRLIYFSYDVKMKEKGDIPEGYSVSREKKERFSLILESASTNQTSMYLCASRPNSGRVYNEQFFGPGTRLTVL.

This clonotype was seen ten or more times. This chain joins TRBV24-1 and TRBJ2-2; no reliable D call. V was cut by 0 bases and J by 5 bases, with 6 bases left in between. This CDR3 spans 14 amino acids. CDR1 is KGHDR, CDR2 SFDVKD, per germline. The CDR3 spells CATSDLMGTGELFF. CDR3 coding DNA: TGTGCCACCAGTGATTTGATGGGAACCGGGGAGCTGTTTTTT.

V gene TRBV27 combines with J gene TRBJ2-7; the match to TRBD1 covers 7 bases. The CDR3 spans 15 residues. V lost 5 bases to trimming and J lost 1 base; unmatched junction nucleotides: 8. CDR1 and CDR2 from the germline V gene are MNHEY and SMNVEV (reference sequence). CDR3 in DNA: TGTGCCAGCAGTCAAAAGACAGGGCCTTCCTACGAGCAGTACTTC. Translating gives CASSQKTGPSYEQYF.

Of note for this clonotype: The junction departs from the called germline gene at one end, perhaps through a read error. The rearrangement links TRBV5-1 to TRBJ2-1; TRBD1 agrees at 7 bases. The CDR3 is 14 residues long. Looked up from germline, CDR1 is SGHRS and CDR2 is YFSETQ. DNA of the CDR3: TGCGCCAGCAGCCCGGGACAGTCCTACAATGAGCACTTCTTC. This encodes CASSPGQSYNEHFF.

V usage is TRBV6-1 and J usage is TRBJ2-1; D possibly uses TRBD1 or TRBD2 (5 bases each). The CDR3 is 16 amino acids. From germline, CDR1 is MNHNS and CDR2 SASEGT. V gave up 4 bases and J gave up 3 bases, with 16 bases separating them. CDR3 region: CASSVAGTAIYNEQFF. The CDR3 region has the DNA TGTGCCAGCAGTGTTGCCGGGACGGCCATCTACAATGAGCAGTTCTTC.

This clonotype was recorded at least ten times. The chain carries TRBV5-1 and TRBJ2-1; 7 positions agree with TRBD1. This CDR3 has 14 amino acids. V was clipped by 6 bases and J by 6 bases; unmatched bases: 9. Germline lookup yields CDR1 SGHRS and CDR2 YFSETQ. In nucleotides, the CDR3 is TGCGCCAGCACCCGGGACAGCCCATTCAATGAGCAGTTCTTC. Residues: CASTRDSPFNEQFF.

This clonotype was recorded a few times. The rearrangement uses TRBV5-1 and TRBJ1-3, with no clear D. The ends were cut back, 4 bases at V and 1 base at J, with 15 bases in the middle. From germline, CDR1 is SGHRS and CDR2 YFSETQ. The CDR3 is 16 residues long. CDR3 bases: TGCGCCAGCAGCGTCTCGACTTTAGGGTCTGGAAACACCATATATTTT. Its translation: CASSVSTLGSGNTIYF.

This clonotype showed up just a few times. V gene TRBV6-1 combines with J gene TRBJ2-3; 15 bases match TRBD2. This CDR3 contains 16 residues. CDR1 and CDR2 from the germline V gene are MNHNS and SASEGT. Trimming at V came to 3 bases and at J to 5 bases, leaving 3 bases not matched to a gene. CDR3 protein: CASSDGTSGRRDTQYF. The CDR3, as DNA: TGTGCCAGCAGTGATGGGACTAGCGGGAGGAGAGATACGCAGTATTTT.